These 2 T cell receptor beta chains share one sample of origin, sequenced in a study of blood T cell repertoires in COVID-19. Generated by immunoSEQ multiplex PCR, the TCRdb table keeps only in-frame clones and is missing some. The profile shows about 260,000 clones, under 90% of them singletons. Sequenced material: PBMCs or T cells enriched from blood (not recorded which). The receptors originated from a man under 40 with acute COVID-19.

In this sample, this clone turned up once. CDR3 coding DNA: TGTGCCAGCAGTTACTCGTCTAGCGGGAGTAGGGAGACCCAGTACTTC. It is translated as CASSYSSSGSRETQYF. The V gene is TRBV6-2 or TRBV6-3, the J gene TRBJ2-5, with TRBD2 identical over 10 bases. CDR3 length: 16 residues. CDR1 is MNHEY and CDR2 is SVGEGT in the germline V gene. After removal of 0 bases from V and 5 bases from J, the junction contained 6 bases not matched to a gene.

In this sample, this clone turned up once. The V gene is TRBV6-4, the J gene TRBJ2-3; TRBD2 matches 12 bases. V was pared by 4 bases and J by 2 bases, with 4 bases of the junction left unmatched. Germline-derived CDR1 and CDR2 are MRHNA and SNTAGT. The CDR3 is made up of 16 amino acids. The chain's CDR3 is CASSGLAGADTDTQYF. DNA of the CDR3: TGTGCCAGCAGTGGACTAGCGGGGGCTGACACAGATACGCAGTATTTT.